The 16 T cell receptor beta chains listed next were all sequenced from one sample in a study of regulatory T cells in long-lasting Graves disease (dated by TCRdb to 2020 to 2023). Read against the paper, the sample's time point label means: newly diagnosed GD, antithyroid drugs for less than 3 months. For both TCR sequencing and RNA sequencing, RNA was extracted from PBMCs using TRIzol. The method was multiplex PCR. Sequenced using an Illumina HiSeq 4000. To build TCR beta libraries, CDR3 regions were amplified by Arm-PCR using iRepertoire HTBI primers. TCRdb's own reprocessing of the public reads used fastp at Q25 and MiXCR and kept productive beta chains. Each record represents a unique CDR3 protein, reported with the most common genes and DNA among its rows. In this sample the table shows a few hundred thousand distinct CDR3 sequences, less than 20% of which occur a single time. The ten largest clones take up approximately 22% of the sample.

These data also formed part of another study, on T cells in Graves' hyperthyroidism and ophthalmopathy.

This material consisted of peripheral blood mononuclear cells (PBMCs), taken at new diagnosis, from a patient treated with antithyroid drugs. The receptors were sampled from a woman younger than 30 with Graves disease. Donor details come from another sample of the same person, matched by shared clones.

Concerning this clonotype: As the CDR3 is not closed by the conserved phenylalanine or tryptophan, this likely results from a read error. The chain's CDR3 is CASSQEGHPYGYTL. CDR3 in DNA: TGCGCCAGCAGCCAAGAGGGACACCCATATGGCTACACCCTC. This rearrangement joins TRBV11-2 to TRBJ1-2; perhaps TRBD1 as D (6 bases). Per germline, CDR1 SGHAT and CDR2 FQNNGV. The CDR3 has 14 residues.

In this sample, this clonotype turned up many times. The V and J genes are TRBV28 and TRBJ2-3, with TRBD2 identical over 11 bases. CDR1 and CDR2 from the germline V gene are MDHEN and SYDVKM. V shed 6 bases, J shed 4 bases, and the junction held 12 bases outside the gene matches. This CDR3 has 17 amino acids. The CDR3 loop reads CASRRTYPGLAADTQYF. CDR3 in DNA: TGTGCCAGCAGGAGGACGTACCCGGGACTAGCGGCAGATACGCAGTATTTT.

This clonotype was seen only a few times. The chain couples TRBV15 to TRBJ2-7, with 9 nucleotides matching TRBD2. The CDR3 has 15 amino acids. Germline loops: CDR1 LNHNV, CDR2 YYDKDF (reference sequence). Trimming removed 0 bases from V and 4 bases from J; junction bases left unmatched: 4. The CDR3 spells CATSREDSGSYEQYF. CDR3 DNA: TGTGCCACCAGCAGAGAGGATAGCGGGAGTTACGAGCAGTACTTC.

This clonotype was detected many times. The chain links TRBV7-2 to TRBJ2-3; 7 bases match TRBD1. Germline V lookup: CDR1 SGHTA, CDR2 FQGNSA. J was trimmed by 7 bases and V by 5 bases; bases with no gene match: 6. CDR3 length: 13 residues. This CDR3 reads CASSGRTGNTQYF. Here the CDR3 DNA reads TGTGCCAGCAGCGGAAGGACAGGCAATACGCAGTATTTT.

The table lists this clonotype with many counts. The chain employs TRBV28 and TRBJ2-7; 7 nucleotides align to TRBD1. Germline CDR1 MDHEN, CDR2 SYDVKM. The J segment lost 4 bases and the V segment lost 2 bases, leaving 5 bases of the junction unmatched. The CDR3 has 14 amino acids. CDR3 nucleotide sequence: TGTGCCAGCAGTTTAATGGGACAGCAATACGAGCAGTACTTC. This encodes CASSLMGQQYEQYF.

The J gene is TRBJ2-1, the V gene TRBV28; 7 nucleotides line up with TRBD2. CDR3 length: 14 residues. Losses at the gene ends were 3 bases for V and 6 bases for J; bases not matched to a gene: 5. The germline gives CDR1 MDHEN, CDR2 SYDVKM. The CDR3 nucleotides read TGTGCCAGCAGTTTTGCGGGAGTAGGCAATGAGCAGTTCTTC. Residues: CASSFAGVGNEQFF.

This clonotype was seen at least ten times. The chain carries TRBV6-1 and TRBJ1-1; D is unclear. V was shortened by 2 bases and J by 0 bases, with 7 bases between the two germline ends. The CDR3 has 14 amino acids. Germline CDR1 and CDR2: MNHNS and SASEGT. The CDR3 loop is CASSENTVNTEAFF. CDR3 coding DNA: TGTGCCAGCAGTGAAAACACTGTGAACACTGAAGCTTTCTTT.

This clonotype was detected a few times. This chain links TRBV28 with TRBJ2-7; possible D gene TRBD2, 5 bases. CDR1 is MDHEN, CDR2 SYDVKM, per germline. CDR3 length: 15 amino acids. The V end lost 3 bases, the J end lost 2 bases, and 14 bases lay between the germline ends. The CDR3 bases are TGTGCCAGCAGTTTCTTCTCCGGACTTACCTACGAGCAGTACTTC. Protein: CASSFFSGLTYEQYF. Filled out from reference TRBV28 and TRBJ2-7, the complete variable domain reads DVKVTQSSRYLVKRTGEKVFLECVQDMDHENMFWYRQDPGLGLRLIYFSYDVKMKEKGDIPEGYSVSREKKERFSLILESASTNQTSMYLCASSFFSGLTYEQYFGPGTRLTVT.

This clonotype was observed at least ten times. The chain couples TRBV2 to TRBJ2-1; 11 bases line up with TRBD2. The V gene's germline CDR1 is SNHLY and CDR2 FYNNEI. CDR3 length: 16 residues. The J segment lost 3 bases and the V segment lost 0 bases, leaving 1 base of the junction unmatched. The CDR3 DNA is TGTGCCAGCAGTGAAGCGCTAGCGGGGGGCTACAATGAGCAGTTCTTC. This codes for CASSEALAGGYNEQFF.

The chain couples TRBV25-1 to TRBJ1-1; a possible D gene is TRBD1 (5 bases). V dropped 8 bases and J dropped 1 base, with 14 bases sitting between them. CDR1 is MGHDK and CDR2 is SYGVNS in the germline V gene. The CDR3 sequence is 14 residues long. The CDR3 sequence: CASRDRRENTEAFF. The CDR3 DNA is TGTGCCAGCCGGGACCGCCGGGAGAACACTGAAGCTTTCTTT.

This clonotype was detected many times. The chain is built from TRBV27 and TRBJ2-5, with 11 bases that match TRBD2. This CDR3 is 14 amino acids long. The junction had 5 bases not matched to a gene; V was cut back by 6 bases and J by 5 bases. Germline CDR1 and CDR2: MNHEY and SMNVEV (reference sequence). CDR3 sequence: CASSPSGRRETQYF. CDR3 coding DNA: TGTGCCAGCAGCCCTAGCGGGAGGAGGGAGACCCAGTACTTC.

The CDR3 DNA sequence: TGTGCCAGCAGTTTACTCCTAGACAGGGCTCTACAAGAGACCCAGTACTTC. Its protein is CASSLLLDRALQETQYF. The chain uses TRBV27 and TRBJ2-5; 7 nucleotides line up with TRBD1. This CDR3 is built from 17 residues. The junction had 11 bases not matched to a gene; V was cut back by 2 bases and J by 2 bases. Germline V gene data show CDR1 as MNHEY and CDR2 as SMNVEV (reference sequence).

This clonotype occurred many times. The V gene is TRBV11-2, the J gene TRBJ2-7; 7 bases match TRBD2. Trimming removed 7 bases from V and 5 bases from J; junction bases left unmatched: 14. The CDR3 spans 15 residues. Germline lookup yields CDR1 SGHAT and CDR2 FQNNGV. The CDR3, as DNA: TGTGCCAGCACCCGACCCCGGACTAGTTTCGACGAGCAGTACTTC. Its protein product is CASTRPRTSFDEQYF.

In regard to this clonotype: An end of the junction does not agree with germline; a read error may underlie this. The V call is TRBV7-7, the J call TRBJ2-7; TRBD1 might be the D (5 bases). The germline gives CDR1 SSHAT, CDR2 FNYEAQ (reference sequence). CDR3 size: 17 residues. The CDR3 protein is CASSFPFGWQGIYEQYF. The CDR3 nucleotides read TGTGCTAGCAGCTTTCCCTTCGGGTGGCAGGGAATCTACGAGCAGTACTTC.

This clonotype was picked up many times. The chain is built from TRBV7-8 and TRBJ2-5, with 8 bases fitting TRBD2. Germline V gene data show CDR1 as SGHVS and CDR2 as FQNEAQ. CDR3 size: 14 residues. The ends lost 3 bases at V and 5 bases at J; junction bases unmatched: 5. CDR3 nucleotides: TGTGCCAGCAGCTTGCTAGCGGGTCGGGAGACCCAGTACTTC. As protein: CASSLLAGRETQYF.

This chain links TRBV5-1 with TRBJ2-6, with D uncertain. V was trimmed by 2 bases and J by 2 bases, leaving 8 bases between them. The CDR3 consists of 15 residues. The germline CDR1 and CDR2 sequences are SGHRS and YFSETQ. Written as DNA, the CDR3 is TGCGCCAGCAGCTTATCGGAGACTGGGGCCAACGTCCTGACTTTC. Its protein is CASSLSETGANVLTF.